This T cell receptor beta chain was recovered during a study of cytomegalovirus exposure and HLA in healthy donors. Study information: Roughly 85 million unique TCRs from HLA-typed donors made up an early data release. Notes on the study in general: TCR beta chains associated with HLA were, in a later analysis, more clonally expanded than equally common others. Later on, analysis showed that most CMV-associated TCR beta chains appeared to be HLA-restricted. The Asian-associated ancestry cluster reportedly had fewer N-insertions than the 666-donor mean in a later analysis.

The study ran its PCR with 60 Vbeta and 13 Jbeta primers. Data came from immunoSEQ multiplex PCR; TCRdb stores just in-frame clones and leaves some out. The sample records about 130,000 clones, 70% to 80% being singletons. A word on this clone: Its antigen is unknown.

CDR1 and CDR2 (germline): MNHEY, SMNVEV (reference sequence). Trimming at V came to 6 bases and at J to 4 bases, leaving 4 bases not matched to a gene. This CDR3 has 15 amino acids. This TCR came from a young man in good health and CMV-seronegative. This chain joins TRBV27 and TRBJ2-3, with 13 bases that match TRBD2. Sequences were obtained from PBMCs. The CDR3 DNA reads as TGTGCCAGCAGCCGGACTAGCGGGAGTGCAGATACGCAGTATTTT. Translation gives CASSRTSGSADTQYF.